This T cell receptor beta chain came from a study of T cell repertoires in aging, cancer and after chemotherapy (dated by TCRdb to the late 2010s). Regarding the study in general: The donors fell into six age groups ranging from 30 or younger to 70 or older, and each group had at least three individuals. TCR repertoires from healthy donor controls were recorded over periods of several months to years and showed clear clonal overlap between repeated samplings. The study profiled peripheral blood TCR beta repertoires from healthy donors and cancer patients to examine immunoaging and T cell reconstitution after chemotherapy. Alongside around 98 healthy donors serving as a reference group, the cohort included some 220 cancer patients, of whom some 91 had hematological cancers and 120 to 130 had solid cancers. In total, the full dataset held 10 million or so TCR reads. Summary of the overall study and its limitations: Median generation probability increased over the chemotherapy interval in both cancer cohorts, suggesting repertoire reconstitution through rebound thymic output. In healthy donors, the decline in TCR diversity with age was mainly due to loss of richness, whereas in cancer patients loss of evenness also played a role. It was noted by the authors that conclusions about immunological memory after chemotherapy cannot be drawn from the repertoire data. Untreated patients with hematological or solid cancers showed significantly lower blood TCR diversity and higher clonality than age-matched healthy donors.

Instead of sorted cells or RNA, genomic DNA extracted from peripheral blood served as the source for amplifying TCR beta rearrangements. Remarks on this clonotype: The antigen it binds to is not known. Per-nucleotide qualities are absent, and no much larger clonotype sits a single base away.

Compared with germline, V lacks 6 bases and J lacks 7 bases; bases without a gene match: 17. The CDR3 starts with the cysteine, ends with the phenylalanine, and has 15 residues. Only the CDR3 portion is preserved as DNA: 45 bases, with reading frame beginning at the first base. CDR1 and CDR2 are read off the germline V gene (reference sequence) as DFQATT and SNEGSKA. Rearranged TRB sequences spanning V, D and J segments were amplified by multiplex touch-down PCR using a mixed TRB-A/B primer pool. Two consecutive PCR reactions with Phusion HS II polymerase added Illumina adapters and sample indices to the amplicons. After gel purification with the NucleoSpin Gel and PCR Clean-up kit, the amplicons were checked using Qubit and an Agilent 2100 Bioanalyzer. Sequencing of the libraries was done on an Illumina MiSeq with paired-end, single-indexed 600-cycle runs. From the authors' description of their analysis: TRB sequences were processed with MiXCR versions 2.12 and 3.0.5. Each unique CDR3 nucleotide sequence was counted as one clone, and only productive sequences with at least two reads were retained. The repertoire metrics were Shannon diversity, evenness, clonality (defined as one minus evenness), and alpha-parameterized diversity profiles covering alpha 0 to 5. Generation probabilities of clones in paired pre- and post-chemotherapy samples were computed with the IGoR algorithm. TCRdb passed the public sequencing reads through fastp at Q25 and MiXCR, retaining productive beta sequences. Every entry covers one CDR3 protein and lists the most common genes and DNA from its rows. These V and J calls rely on TCRdb rather than the paper's analysis. The sample table lists thousands of distinct CDR3 sequences, approximately 24% of them with a count of one. The ten top clones hold about 2.4% of the sample.

Specimen: blood. This TCR was sampled from a human donor in good health. The receptor chain draws on TRBV20-1 and TRBJ2-5; 7 central bases correspond to TRBD2. The DNA sequence is given as TGCAGTGCCCACCCCGGGACTAATGATCACGGGACCCAGTACTTC. Its protein is CSAHPGTNDHGTQYF.